The clone carrying this T cell receptor beta chain was counted between two and nine times. Its antigen remains unknown. This entry comes from a study of beta chain features in type 1 diabetes. Overall study findings and caveats: A moderate, significant TCRB CDR3 shortening appeared in type 1 diabetes across four CD4+ subsets.

The germline gives CDR1 GTSNPN, CDR2 SVGIG (reference sequence). J lost 6 bases, V lost 7 bases, and 7 bases had no gene match. The CDR3 length is 12 residues. Of the isolated RNA, all was reverse transcribed, and so the sequenced material was expressed TCRB transcripts. Libraries were prepared by immunoSEQ multiplex PCR; TCRdb keeps only in-frame clonotypes and omits some of them. The table lists around 600,000 clones, approximately 13% of them singletons. The genes are TRBV30 and TRBJ1-2; 8 positions match TRBD1. The sequenced material came from naive CD4+ T cells from blood. This receptor was obtained from a man under 40 with type 1 diabetes. The CDR3 spells CAFSTGGNGYTF. CDR3 in DNA: TGTGCCTTCAGCACAGGGGGAAATGGCTACACCTTC.